Detailed here is one TCR beta chain. Its antigen is not known. The sample originates from a study of graft-versus-host responses after intestinal transplantation. The CDR3 has 16 amino acids. Looked up from germline, CDR1 is SNHLY and CDR2 is FYNNEI. V shed 8 bases and J 4 bases; nucleotides not matched to a gene: 14. Sequencing used immunoSEQ multiplex PCR; TCRdb keeps in-frame clones, though not all of them. This sample has more than 65,000 clones, with around 92% found just once. General observations from the study: The presence of high graft-versus-host to host-versus-graft clonal ratios in allografts characterized patients with graft-donor T cell macrochimerism.

The chain links TRBV2 to TRBJ1-2; 9 positions match TRBD1. The input for sequencing was unstimulated CD8+ T cells sorted from spleen or lymph node cells, taken before transplant. The origin of this receptor is a human donor who was the organ donor for an intestinal transplant. The CDR3, as DNA: TGTGCCAGCCGGTCTCCGGGACAGGGTCTCAGCTATGGCTACACCTTC. Residues: CASRSPGQGLSYGYTF.